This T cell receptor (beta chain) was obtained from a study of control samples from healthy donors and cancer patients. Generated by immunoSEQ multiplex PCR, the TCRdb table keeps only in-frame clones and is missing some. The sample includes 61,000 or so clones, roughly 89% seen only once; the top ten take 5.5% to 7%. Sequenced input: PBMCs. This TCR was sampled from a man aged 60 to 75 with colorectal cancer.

CDR3 in DNA: TGTGCCAGCAGTCGGACCCTTCCGGGACGTCTCCAGGGCTACACCTTC. It encodes CASSRTLPGRLQGYTF. The V and J genes are TRBV6-6 and TRBJ1-2; D is perhaps TRBD1 (5 bases). Germline V gives CDR1 MNHNY, CDR2 SVGAGI (reference sequence). The CDR3 consists of 16 residues. V was cut by 5 bases and J by 8 bases, with 24 bases left in between.